This T cell receptor (beta chain) comes out of a study of identical twins. Looked up from germline, CDR1 is LGHDT and CDR2 is YNNKEL (reference sequence). V was trimmed by 5 bases and J by 1 base, leaving 14 bases between them. The CDR3 spans 15 residues. Only a few counts were recorded for this clonotype. Its antigen is not known. Study-wide results and caveats: The study drew conclusions from cross-sectional statistical analysis, not from following the same donors.

TCRdb itself ran the 5' RACE reads through MiXCR, one entry per CDR3 protein. The sample carries 420,000 or so distinct CDR3 sequences, roughly 20% recorded once. Sequenced: naive T cells sorted from blood. The J gene is TRBJ1-1, the V gene TRBV3-1; D gene unclear. The sequence came from a man aged 45 to 65 in good health. CDR3 sequence reads: CASSAHPQTNTEAFF. For the CDR3, the DNA is TGTGCCAGCAGCGCGCACCCCCAGACGAACACTGAAGCTTTCTTT.